This T cell receptor beta chain was sequenced during a study of blood T cell repertoires in COVID-19. At the level of the study: Researchers got acute and convalescent COVID-19 samples from the United States, Italy and Spain. In each case, the material was cDNA or gDNA derived from T cells, B-cell-depleted T cells, or PBMCs.

In the study's own analysis: Cell counts per sample came from amplifying reference gene primers. Sequencing used immunoSEQ multiplex PCR; TCRdb keeps in-frame clones, though not all of them. The D gene and trimming were derived from the DNA, and the V and J assignments and clone size from that table. The sample shows 200,000 to 300,000 clones, roughly 88% of them seen only once. The Seattle patients, enrolled during active infection, were followed longitudinally. The CDR3 is made up of 16 amino acids. After removal of 4 bases from V and 8 bases from J, the junction contained 12 bases not matched to a gene. Germline loops: CDR1 SGDLS, CDR2 YYNGEE.

The rearrangement uses TRBV9 and TRBJ1-6; the match to TRBD1 covers 7 bases. The sequenced sample was peripheral blood. This TCR was sampled from a woman older than 75 with COVID-19, enrolled during active disease. The DNA of the CDR3 is TGTGCCAGCAGCCCAGGGGGGAGTCGGACGGATTCACCCCTCCACTTT. Translated, it gives CASSPGGSRTDSPLHF.